This TCR beta chain was captured in a study of CD8 T cells in Susac syndrome. This CDR3 contains 15 residues. Germline V CDR1 and CDR2: LGHNA, YNFKEQ. The V and J ends lost 9 bases and 5 bases respectively, with 17 bases between them. Random hexamers were used to reverse transcribe roughly 0.45 to 1 ug of RNA. The TCR beta CDR3 was amplified by immunoSEQ multiplex PCR across 54 Vbeta, 13 Jbeta. MiXCR, run by TCRdb on the immunoSEQ multiplex PCR reads, gives a single entry per CDR3 protein. The data show about 180,000 distinct CDR3 sequences, 85% to 95% seen once. The TCR was taken from a human donor with multiple sclerosis. This chain connects TRBV4-2 to TRBJ1-6, with D tentatively TRBD1 (5 bases). Sequencing was performed on CD8+ T cells from PBMCs. For the CDR3, the DNA is TGTGCCAGTTCCGAAGGGGTGATAAATAATTCACCCCTCCACTTT. It encodes CASSEGVINNSPLHF.